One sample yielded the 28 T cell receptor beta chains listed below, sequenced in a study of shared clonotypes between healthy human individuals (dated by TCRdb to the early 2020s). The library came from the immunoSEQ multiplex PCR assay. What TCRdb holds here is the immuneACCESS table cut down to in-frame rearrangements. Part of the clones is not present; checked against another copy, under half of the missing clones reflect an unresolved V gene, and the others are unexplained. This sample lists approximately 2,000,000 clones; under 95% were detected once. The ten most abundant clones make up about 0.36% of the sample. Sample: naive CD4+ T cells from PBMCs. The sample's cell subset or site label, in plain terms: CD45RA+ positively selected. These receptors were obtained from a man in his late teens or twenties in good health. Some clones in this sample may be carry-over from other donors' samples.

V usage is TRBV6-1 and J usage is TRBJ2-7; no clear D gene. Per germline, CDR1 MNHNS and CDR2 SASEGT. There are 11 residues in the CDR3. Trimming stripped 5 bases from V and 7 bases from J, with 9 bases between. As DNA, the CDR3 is TGTGCCAGCAGTTACCCGCCAGAGCAGTACTTC. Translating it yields CASSYPPEQYF.

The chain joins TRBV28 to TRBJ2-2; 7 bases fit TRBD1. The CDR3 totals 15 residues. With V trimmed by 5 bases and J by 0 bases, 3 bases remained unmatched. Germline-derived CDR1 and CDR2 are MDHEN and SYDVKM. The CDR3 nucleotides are TGTGCCAGCAGTAACACAGGGGCGAACACCGGGGAGCTGTTTTTT. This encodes CASSNTGANTGELFF.

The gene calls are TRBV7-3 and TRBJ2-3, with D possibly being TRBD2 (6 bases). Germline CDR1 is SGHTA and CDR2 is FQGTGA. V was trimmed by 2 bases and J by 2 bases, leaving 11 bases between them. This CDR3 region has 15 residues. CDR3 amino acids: CASSLEGRLTDTQYF. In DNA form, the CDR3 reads TGTGCCAGCAGCTTAGAGGGGAGGCTCACAGATACGCAGTATTTT. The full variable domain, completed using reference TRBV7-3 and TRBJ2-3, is GAGVSQTPSNKVTEKGKYVELRCDPISGHTALYWYRQSLGQGPEFLIYFQGTGAADDSGLPNDRFFAVRPEGSVSTLKIQRTERGDSAVYLCASSLEGRLTDTQYFGPGTRLTVL.

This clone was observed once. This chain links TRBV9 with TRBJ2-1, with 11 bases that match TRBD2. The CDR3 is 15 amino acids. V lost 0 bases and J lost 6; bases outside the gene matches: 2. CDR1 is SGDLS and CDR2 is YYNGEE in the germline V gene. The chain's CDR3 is CASSVGGTSGNEQFF. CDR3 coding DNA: TGTGCCAGCAGCGTAGGGGGGACTAGCGGCAATGAGCAGTTCTTC.

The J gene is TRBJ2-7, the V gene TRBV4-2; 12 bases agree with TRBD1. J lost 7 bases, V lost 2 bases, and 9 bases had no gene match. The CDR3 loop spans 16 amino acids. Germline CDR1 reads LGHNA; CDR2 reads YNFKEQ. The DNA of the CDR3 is TGTGCCAGCAGCCAACAGGGACAGGGGGCGCGGGGTGAGCAGTACTTC. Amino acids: CASSQQGQGARGEQYF.

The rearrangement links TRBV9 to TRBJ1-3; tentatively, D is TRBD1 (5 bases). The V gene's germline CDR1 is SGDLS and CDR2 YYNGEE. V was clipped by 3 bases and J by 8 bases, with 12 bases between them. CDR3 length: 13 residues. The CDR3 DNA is TGTGCCAGCAGCGCACCCTCGGGGGACACCATATATTTT. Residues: CASSAPSGDTIYF.

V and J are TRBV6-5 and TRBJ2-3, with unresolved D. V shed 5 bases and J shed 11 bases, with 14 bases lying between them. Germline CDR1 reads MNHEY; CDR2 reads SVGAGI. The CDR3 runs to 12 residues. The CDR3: CASSDADKKQYF. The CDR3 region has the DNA TGTGCCAGCAGTGACGCAGATAAGAAGCAGTATTTT.

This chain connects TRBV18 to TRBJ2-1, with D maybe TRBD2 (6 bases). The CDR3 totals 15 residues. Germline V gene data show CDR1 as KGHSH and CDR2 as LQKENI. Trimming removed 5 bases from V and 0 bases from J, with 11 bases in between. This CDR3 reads CASSVAVPSYNEQFF. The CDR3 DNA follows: TGTGCCAGCTCAGTAGCGGTCCCCTCCTACAATGAGCAGTTCTTC.

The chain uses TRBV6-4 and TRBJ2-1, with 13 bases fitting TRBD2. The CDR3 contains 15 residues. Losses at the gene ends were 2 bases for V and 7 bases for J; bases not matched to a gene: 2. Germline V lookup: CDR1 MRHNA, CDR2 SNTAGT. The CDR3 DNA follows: TGTGCCAGCAGTGACACTAGCGGGAGGGTGAATGAGCAGTTCTTC. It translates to CASSDTSGRVNEQFF.

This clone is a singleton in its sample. CDR3: CASSYSGGSTYEQYF. The CDR3 coding sequence is TGTGCCAGCAGTTACAGCGGCGGGAGCACCTACGAGCAGTACTTC. The chain links TRBV6-6 to TRBJ2-7; 7 bases are shared with TRBD2. Looked up from germline, CDR1 is MNHNY and CDR2 is SVGAGI (reference sequence). The CDR3 runs to 15 residues. J lost 2 bases, V lost 2 bases, and 6 bases had no gene match.

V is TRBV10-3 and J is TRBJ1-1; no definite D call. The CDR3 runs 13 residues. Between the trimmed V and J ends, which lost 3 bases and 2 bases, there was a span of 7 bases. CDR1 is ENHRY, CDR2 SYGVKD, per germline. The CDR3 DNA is TGTGCCATCAGTGATTGGGGAAACACTGAAGCTTTCTTT. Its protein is CAISDWGNTEAFF.

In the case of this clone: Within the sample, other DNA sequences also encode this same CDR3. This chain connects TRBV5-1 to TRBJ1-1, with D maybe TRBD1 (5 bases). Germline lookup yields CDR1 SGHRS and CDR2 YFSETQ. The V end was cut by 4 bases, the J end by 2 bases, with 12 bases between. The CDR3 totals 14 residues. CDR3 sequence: CASSPGTVNTEAFF. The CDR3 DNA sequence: TGCGCCAGCAGCCCAGGGACGGTTAACACTGAAGCTTTCTTT. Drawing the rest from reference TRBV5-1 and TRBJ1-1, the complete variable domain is KAGVTQTPRYLIKTRGQQVTLSCSPISGHRSVSWYQQTPGQGLQFLFEYFSETQRNKGNFPGRFSGRQFSNSRSEMNVSTLELGDSALYLCASSPGTVNTEAFFGQGTRLTVV.

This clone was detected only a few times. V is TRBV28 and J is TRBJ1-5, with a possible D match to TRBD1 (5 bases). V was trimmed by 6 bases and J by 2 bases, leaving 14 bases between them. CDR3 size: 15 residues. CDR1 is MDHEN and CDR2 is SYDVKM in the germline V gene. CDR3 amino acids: CASSPVGGGNQPQHF. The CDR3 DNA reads TGTGCCAGCAGCCCAGTGGGGGGAGGCAATCAGCCCCAGCATTTT.

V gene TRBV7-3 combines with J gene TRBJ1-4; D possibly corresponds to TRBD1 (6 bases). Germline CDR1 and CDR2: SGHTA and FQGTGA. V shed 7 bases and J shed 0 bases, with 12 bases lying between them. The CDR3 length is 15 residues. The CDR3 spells CASTLNRATNEKLFF. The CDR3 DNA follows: TGTGCCAGCACCCTAAACAGGGCAACTAATGAAAAACTGTTTTTT.

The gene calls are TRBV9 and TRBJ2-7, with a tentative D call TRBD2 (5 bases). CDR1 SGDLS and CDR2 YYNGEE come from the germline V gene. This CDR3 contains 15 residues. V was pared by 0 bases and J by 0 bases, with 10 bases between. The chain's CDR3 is CASSVAPGDSYEQYF. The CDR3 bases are TGTGCCAGCAGCGTAGCCCCCGGGGACTCCTACGAGCAGTACTTC.

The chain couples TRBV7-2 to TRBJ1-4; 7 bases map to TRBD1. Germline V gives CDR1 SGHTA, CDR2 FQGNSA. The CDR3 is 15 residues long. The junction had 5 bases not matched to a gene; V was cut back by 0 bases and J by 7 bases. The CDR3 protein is CASSLARGQGEKLFF. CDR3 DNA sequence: TGTGCCAGCAGCTTAGCAAGGGGGCAGGGTGAAAAACTGTTTTTT.

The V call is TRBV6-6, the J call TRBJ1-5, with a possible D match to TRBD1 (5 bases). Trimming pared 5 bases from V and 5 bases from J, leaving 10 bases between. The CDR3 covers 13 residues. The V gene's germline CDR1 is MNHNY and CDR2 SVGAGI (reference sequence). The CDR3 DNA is TGTGCCAGCAGTACGGGGACTTATCAGCCCCAGCATTTT. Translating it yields CASSTGTYQPQHF.

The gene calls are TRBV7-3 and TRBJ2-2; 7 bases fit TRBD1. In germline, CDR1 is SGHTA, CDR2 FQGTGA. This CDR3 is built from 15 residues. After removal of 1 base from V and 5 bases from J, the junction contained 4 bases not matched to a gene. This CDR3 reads CASSLSDRATGELFF. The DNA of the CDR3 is TGTGCCAGCAGCTTAAGCGACAGGGCGACCGGGGAGCTGTTTTTT.

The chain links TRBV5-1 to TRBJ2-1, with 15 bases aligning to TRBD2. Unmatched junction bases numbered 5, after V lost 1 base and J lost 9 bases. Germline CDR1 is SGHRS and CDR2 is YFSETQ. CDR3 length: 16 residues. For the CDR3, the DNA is TGCGCCAGCAGCTTGTTCCCGGGACTAGCGGGAGGTGAGCAGTTCTTC. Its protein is CASSLFPGLAGGEQFF.

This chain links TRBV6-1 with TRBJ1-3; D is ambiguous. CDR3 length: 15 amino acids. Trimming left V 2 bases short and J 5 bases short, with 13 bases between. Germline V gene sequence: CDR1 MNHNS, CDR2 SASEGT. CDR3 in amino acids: CASSESWVGRNTIYF. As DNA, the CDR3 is TGTGCCAGCAGTGAATCTTGGGTTGGAAGAAACACCATATATTTT.

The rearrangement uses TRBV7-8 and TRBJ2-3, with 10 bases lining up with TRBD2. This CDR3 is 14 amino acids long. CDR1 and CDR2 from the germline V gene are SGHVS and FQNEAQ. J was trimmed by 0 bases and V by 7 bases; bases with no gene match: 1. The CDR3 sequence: CASKLAGSTDTQYF. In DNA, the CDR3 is TGTGCCAGCAAACTAGCGGGAAGCACAGATACGCAGTATTTT.

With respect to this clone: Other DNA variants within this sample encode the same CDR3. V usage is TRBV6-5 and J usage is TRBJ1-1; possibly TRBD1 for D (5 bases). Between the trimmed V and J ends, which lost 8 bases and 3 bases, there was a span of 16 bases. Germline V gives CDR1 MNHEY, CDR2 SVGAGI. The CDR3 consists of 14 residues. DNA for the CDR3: TGTGCCAGCGGTGGGGGGTCTGCTCACACTGAAGCTTTCTTT. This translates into CASGGGSAHTEAFF.

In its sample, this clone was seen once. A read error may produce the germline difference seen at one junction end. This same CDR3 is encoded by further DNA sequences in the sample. The CDR3 loop reads CASSGTVGYTF. For the CDR3, the DNA is TGCGCCAGCAGTGGGACAGTCGGCTACACCTTC. This chain connects TRBV2 to TRBJ1-2, with 7 bases aligning to TRBD1. The CDR3 extends over 11 amino acids. Germline CDR1 reads SNHLY; CDR2 reads FYNNEI. Supplemented by reference TRBV2 and TRBJ1-2, the full variable domain reads EPEVTQTPSHQVTQMGQEVILRCVPISNHLYFYWYRQILGQKVEFLVSFYNNEISEKSEIFDDQFSVERPDGSNFTLKIRSTKLEDSAMYFCASSGTVGYTFGSGTRLTVV.

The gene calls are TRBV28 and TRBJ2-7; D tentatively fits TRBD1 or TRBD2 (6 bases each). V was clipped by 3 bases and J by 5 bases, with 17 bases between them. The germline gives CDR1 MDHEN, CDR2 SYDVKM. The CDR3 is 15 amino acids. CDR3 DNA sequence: TGTGCCAGCAGTTTGGGGGGCGAAAGGGTCAACGAGCAGTACTTC. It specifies CASSLGGERVNEQYF.

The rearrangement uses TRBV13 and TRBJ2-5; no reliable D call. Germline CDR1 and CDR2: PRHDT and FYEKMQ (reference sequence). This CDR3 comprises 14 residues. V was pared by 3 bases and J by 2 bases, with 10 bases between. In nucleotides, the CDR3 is TGTGCCAGCAGCTTCAAGGGATTACAAGAGACCCAGTACTTC. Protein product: CASSFKGLQETQYF.

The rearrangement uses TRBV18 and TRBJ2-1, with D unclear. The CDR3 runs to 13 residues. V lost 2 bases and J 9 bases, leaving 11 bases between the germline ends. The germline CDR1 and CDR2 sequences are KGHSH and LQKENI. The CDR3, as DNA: TGTGCCAGCTCACCAGTATCTATCGTTGAGCAGTTCTTC. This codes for CASSPVSIVEQFF. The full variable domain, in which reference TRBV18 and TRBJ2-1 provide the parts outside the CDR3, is NAGVMQNPRHLVRRRGQEARLRCSPMKGHSHVYWYRQLPEEGLKFMVYLQKENIIDESGMPKERFSAEFPKEGPSILRIQQVVRGDSAAYFCASSPVSIVEQFFGPGTRLTVL.

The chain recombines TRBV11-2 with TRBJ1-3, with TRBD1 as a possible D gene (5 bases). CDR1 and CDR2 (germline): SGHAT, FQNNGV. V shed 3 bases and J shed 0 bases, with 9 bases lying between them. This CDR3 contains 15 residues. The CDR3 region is CASSFYRHSGNTIYF. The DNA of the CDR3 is TGTGCCAGCAGCTTCTACAGGCACTCTGGAAACACCATATATTTT. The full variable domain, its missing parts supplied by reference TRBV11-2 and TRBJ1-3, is EAGVAQSPRYKIIEKRQSVAFWCNPISGHATLYWYQQILGQGPKLLIQFQNNGVVDDSQLPKDRFSAERLKGVDSTLKIQPAKLEDSAVYLCASSFYRHSGNTIYFGEGSWLTVV.

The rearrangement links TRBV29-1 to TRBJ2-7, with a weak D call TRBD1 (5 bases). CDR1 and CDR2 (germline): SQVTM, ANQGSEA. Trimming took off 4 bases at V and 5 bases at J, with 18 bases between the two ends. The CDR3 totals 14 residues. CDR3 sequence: CSVARQGRVDEQYF. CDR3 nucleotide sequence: TGCAGCGTTGCCCGCCAGGGCCGGGTAGACGAGCAGTACTTC.